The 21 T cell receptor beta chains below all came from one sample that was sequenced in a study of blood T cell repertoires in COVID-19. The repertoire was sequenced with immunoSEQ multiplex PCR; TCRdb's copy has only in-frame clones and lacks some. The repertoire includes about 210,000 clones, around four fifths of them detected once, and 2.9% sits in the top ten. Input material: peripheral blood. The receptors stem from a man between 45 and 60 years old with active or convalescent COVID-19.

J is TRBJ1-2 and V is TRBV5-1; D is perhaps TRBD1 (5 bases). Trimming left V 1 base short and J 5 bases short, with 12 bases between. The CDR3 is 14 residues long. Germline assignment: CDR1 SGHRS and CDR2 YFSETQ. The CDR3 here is CASSLRSGTYGYTF. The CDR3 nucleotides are TGCGCCAGCAGCTTGAGGTCAGGGACTTATGGCTACACCTTC.

The CDR3, as DNA: TGTGCCAGTAGTGCCCGGGACAGGGGTGGCGAGCAGTACTTC. Translation gives CASSARDRGGEQYF. The chain employs TRBV19 and TRBJ2-7, with 10 bases that match TRBD1. The trim removed 5 bases at V and 6 bases at J, leaving 7 bases unmatched. CDR3 length equals 14 residues. Germline V gene data show CDR1 as LNHDA and CDR2 as SQIVND (reference sequence). Full variable domain (rest looked up from reference TRBV19 and TRBJ2-7): DGGITQSPKYLFRKEGQNVTLSCEQNLNHDAMYWYRQDPGQGLRLIYYSQIVNDFQKGDIAEGYSVSREKKESFPLTVTSAQKNPTAFYLCASSARDRGGEQYFGPGTRLTVT.

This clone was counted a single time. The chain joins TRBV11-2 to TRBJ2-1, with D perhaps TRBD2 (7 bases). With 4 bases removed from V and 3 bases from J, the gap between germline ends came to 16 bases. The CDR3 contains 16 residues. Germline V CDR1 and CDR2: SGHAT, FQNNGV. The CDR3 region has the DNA TGTGCCAGCAGCTCCCACGTCGGGGGGCTCTACAATGAGCAGTTCTTC. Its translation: CASSSHVGGLYNEQFF.

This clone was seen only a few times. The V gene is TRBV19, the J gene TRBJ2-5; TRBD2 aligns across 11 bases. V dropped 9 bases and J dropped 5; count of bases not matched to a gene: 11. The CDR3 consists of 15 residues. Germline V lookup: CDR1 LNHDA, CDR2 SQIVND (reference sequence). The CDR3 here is CASGLAGGYGETQYF. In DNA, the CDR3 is TGTGCCAGCGGCCTAGCGGGGGGCTACGGGGAGACCCAGTACTTC.

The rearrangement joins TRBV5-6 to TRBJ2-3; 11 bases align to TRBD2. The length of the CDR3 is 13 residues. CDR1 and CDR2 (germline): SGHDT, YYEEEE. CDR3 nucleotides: TGTGTCTCGGAGGATAGCGGGGGGGTTACGCAGTATTTT. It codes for CVSEDSGGVTQYF.

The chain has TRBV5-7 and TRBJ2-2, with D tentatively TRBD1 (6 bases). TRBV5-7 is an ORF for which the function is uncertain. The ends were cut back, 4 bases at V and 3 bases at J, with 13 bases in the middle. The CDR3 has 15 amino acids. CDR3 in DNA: TGTGCCAGCAGCCTCCTAGACAGGTACACCGGGGAGCTGTTTTTT. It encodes CASSLLDRYTGELFF.

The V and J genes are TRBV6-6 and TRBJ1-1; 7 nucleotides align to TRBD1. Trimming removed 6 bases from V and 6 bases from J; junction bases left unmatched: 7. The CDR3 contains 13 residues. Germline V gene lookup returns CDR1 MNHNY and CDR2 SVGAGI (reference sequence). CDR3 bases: TGTGCCAGCAGCCGAAAACAGGGGTCTGAAGCTTTCTTT. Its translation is CASSRKQGSEAFF.

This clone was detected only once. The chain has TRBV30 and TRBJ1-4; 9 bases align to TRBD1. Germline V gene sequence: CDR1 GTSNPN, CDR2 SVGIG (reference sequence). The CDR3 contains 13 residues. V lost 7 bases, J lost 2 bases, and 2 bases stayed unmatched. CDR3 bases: TGTGCCTCAGGACAGGGGACTAATGAAAAACTGTTTTTT. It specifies CASGQGTNEKLFF.

CDR3 coding DNA: TGTGCCAGCAGCCCGTCTGGAGGGGAAAAACTGTTTTTT. Its protein is CASSPSGGEKLFF. The chain uses TRBV7-2 and TRBJ1-4, with D unresolved. Deletions cut 5 bases from V and 8 bases from J, with 12 bases between. Germline CDR1 and CDR2: SGHTA and FQGNSA. The CDR3 totals 13 residues. Combining the CDR3 with reference TRBV7-2 and TRBJ1-4 gives the whole variable domain GAGVSQSPSNKVTEKGKDVELRCDPISGHTALYWYRQSLGQGLEFLIYFQGNSAPDKSGLPSDRFSAERTGGSVSTLTIQRTQQEDSAVYLCASSPSGGEKLFFGSGTQLSVL.

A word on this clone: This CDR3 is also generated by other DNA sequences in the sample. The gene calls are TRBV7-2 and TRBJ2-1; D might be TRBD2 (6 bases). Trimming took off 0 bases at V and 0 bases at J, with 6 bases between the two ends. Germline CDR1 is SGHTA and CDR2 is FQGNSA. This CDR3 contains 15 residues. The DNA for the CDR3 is TGTGCCAGCAGCTTAGCCGGGAGCTCCTACAATGAGCAGTTCTTC. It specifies CASSLAGSSYNEQFF. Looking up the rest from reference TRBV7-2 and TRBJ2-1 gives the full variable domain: GAGVSQSPSNKVTEKGKDVELRCDPISGHTALYWYRQSLGQGLEFLIYFQGNSAPDKSGLPSDRFSAERTGGSVSTLTIQRTQQEDSAVYLCASSLAGSSYNEQFFGPGTRLTVL.

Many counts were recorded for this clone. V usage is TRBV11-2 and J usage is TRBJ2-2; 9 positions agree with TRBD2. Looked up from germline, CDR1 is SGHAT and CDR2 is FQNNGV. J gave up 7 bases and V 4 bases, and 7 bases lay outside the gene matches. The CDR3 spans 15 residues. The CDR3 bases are TGTGCCAGCAGCTCTTTAGCGGGAGTAGTCGGGGAGCTGTTTTTT. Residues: CASSSLAGVVGELFF.

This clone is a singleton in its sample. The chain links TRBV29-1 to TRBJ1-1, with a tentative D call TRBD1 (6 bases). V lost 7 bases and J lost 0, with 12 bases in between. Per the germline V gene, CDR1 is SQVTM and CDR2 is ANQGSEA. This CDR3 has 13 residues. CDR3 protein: CSAEQGMNTEAFF. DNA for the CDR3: TGCAGCGCTGAGCAGGGGATGAACACTGAAGCTTTCTTT.

The CDR3 loop is CASSLDREVADTQYF. The CDR3 DNA follows: TGTGCCAGCAGCCTTGACAGGGAGGTTGCAGATACGCAGTATTTT. The V and J genes are TRBV28 and TRBJ2-3; D is perhaps TRBD1 (7 bases). This CDR3 contains 15 residues. Germline loops: CDR1 MDHEN, CDR2 SYDVKM. Trimming removed 6 bases at V and 4 bases at J, with 17 bases between. Full variable domain (outside the CDR3, taken from reference TRBV28 and TRBJ2-3): DVKVTQSSRYLVKRTGEKVFLECVQDMDHENMFWYRQDPGLGLRLIYFSYDVKMKEKGDIPEGYSVSREKKERFSLILESASTNQTSMYLCASSLDREVADTQYFGPGTRLTVL.

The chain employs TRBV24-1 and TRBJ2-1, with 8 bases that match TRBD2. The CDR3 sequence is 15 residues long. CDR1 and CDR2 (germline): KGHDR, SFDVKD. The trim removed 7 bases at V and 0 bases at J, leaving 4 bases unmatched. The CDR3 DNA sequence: TGTGCCACCAGCCTAGCGGGTTCCTCCTACAATGAGCAGTTCTTC. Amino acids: CATSLAGSSYNEQFF.

The chain's CDR3 is CASTQGMNTEAFF. In DNA form, the CDR3 reads TGTGCCAGCACCCAGGGAATGAACACTGAAGCTTTCTTT. The chain recombines TRBV6-5 with TRBJ1-1; a weak D match, TRBD1 (5 bases). CDR1 is MNHEY, CDR2 SVGAGI, per germline. The CDR3 loop spans 13 amino acids. Trimming removed 7 bases from V and 0 bases from J, with 9 bases in between.

CDR3 bases: TGCGCCAGCAGCGCCTTACCTAGCGGCACCTACAATGAGCAGTTCTTC. Translated, it gives CASSALPSGTYNEQFF. The rearrangement links TRBV5-1 to TRBJ2-1; 7 bases line up with TRBD2. The CDR3 is 16 amino acids. Germline V CDR1 and CDR2: SGHRS, YFSETQ. V lost 4 bases and J lost 2; bases outside the gene matches: 9.

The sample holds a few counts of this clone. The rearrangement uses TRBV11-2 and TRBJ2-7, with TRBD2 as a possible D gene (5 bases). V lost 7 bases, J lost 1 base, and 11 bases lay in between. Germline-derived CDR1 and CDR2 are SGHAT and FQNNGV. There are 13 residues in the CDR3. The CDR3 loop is CASMGRASYEQYF. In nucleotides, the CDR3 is TGTGCCAGCATGGGGAGAGCGTCCTACGAGCAGTACTTC.

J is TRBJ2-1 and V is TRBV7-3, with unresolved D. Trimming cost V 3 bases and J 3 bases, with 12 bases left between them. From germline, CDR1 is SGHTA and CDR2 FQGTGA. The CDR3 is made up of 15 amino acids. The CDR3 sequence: CASSFATRYYNEQFF. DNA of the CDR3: TGTGCCAGCAGCTTCGCGACAAGGTACTACAATGAGCAGTTCTTC.

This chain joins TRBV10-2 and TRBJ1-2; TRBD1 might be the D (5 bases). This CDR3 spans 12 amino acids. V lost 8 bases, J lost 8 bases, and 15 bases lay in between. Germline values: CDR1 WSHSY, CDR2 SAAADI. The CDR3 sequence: CASRRDSLGYTF. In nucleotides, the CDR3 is TGCGCCAGCCGACGGGACTCCCTGGGCTACACCTTC.

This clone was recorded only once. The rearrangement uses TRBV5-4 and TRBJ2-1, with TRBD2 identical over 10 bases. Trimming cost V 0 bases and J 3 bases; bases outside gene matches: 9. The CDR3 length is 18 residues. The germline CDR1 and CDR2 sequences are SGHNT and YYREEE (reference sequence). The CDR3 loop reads CASSLGLAGERNYNEQFF. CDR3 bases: TGTGCCAGCAGCTTGGGGCTAGCGGGAGAAAGAAACTACAATGAGCAGTTCTTC. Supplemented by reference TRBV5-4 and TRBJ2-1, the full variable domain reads ETGVTQSPTHLIKTRGQQVTLRCSSQSGHNTVSWYQQALGQGPQFIFQYYREEENGRGNFPPRFSGLQFPNYSSELNVNALELDDSALYLCASSLGLAGERNYNEQFFGPGTRLTVL.

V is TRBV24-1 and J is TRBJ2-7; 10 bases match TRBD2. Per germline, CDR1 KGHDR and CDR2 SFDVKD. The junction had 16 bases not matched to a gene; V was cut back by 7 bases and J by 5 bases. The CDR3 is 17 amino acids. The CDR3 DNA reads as TGTGCCACCAGGGACATCCTAGCGGGAGAGAATCCCCACGAGCAGTACTTC. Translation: CATRDILAGENPHEQYF.